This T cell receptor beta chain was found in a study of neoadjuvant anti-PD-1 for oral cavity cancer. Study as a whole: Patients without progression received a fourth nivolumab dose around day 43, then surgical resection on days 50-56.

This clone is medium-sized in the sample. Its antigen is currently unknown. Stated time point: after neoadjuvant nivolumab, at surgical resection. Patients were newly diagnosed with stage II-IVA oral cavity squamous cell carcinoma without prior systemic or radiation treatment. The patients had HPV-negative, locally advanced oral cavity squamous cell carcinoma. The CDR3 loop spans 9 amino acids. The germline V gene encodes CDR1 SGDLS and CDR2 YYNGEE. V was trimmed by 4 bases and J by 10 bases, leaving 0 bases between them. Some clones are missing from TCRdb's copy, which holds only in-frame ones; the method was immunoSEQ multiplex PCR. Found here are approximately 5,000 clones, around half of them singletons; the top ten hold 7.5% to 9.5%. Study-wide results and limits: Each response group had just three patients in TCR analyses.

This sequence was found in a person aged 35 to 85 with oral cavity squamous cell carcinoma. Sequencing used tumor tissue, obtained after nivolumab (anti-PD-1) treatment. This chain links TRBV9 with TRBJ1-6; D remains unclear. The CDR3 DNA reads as TGTGCCAGCAGCTCACCCCTCCACTTT. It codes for CASSSPLHF.